This is a list of T cell receptor beta chains from one sample in a study of glioma-infiltrating T cells after dendritic cell vaccination. The data were produced by immunoSEQ multiplex PCR, yet TCRdb's version contains in-frame clones alone and is incomplete. The table lists 80,000 to 100,000 clones, around 80% of them singletons. The sequences come from blood, collected before dendritic cell vaccination. The origin of the receptors is a human donor with glioblastoma. Both conserved end residues are part of each CDR3. Fields, in order: clone size, J gene, V gene, D gene, CDR3 protein, CDR3 DNA. D genes are given only for firm matches. Some rows mark clone size as missing; the rest say once, few, many or name a class of expanded clone.

abundance: -; j_gene: TRBJ1-1; v_gene: TRBV5-5; d_gene: -; CDR3aa: CASSFVTPGNTEAFF; CDR3nt: TGTGCCAGCAGCTTTGTGACCCCGGGGAACACTGAAGCTTTCTTT
abundance: -; j_gene: TRBJ2-3; v_gene: TRBV5-1; d_gene: TRBD1; CDR3aa: CASSLRVRTGHTDTQYF; CDR3nt: TGCGCCAGCAGCTTGCGTGTAAGGACAGGGCACACAGATACGCAGTATTTT
abundance: -; j_gene: TRBJ2-7; v_gene: TRBV9; d_gene: TRBD1; CDR3aa: CASSAGTGSPGEQYF; CDR3nt: TGTGCCAGCAGCGCCGGGACAGGGTCTCCGGGCGAGCAGTACTTC
abundance: -; j_gene: TRBJ2-1; v_gene: TRBV6-1; d_gene: TRBD2; CDR3aa: CASSEAPSGYNEQFF; CDR3nt: TGTGCCAGCAGTGAAGCTCCTAGCGGATACAATGAGCAGTTCTTC
abundance: -; j_gene: TRBJ2-2; v_gene: TRBV19; d_gene: TRBD1; CDR3aa: CASSVAPGGALNTGELFF; CDR3nt: TGTGCCAGTAGTGTCGCCCCAGGGGGCGCCCTGAACACCGGGGAGCTGTTTTTT
abundance: once; j_gene: TRBJ2-7; v_gene: TRBV6-1; d_gene: TRBD2; CDR3aa: CASSERTSGRGEQYF; CDR3nt: TGTGCCAGCAGTGAAAGGACTAGCGGGAGGGGTGAGCAGTACTTC
abundance: -; j_gene: TRBJ1-1; v_gene: TRBV7-9; d_gene: -; CDR3aa: CASSPIYNTEAFF; CDR3nt: TGTGCCAGCAGCCCCATCTACAACACTGAAGCTTTCTTT
abundance: -; j_gene: TRBJ1-1; v_gene: TRBV2; d_gene: TRBD1; CDR3aa: CASSETGGGEAFF; CDR3nt: TGTGCCAGCAGTGAAACAGGGGGAGGTGAAGCTTTCTTT
abundance: -; j_gene: TRBJ2-7; v_gene: TRBV19; d_gene: TRBD2; CDR3aa: CASSTQAGGWVEQYF; CDR3nt: TGTGCCAGTAGTACCCAAGCGGGAGGTTGGGTCGAGCAGTACTTC
abundance: -; j_gene: TRBJ1-5; v_gene: TRBV11-2; d_gene: -; CDR3aa: CASSLRGNQPQHF; CDR3nt: TGTGCCAGCAGCTTAAGAGGCAATCAGCCCCAGCATTTT
abundance: once; j_gene: TRBJ2-7; v_gene: TRBV5-1; d_gene: TRBD2; CDR3aa: CASSLVSGTSGGANSYEQYF; CDR3nt: TGCGCCAGCAGCTTGGTCTCCGGGACTAGCGGGGGTGCCAACTCCTACGAGCAGTACTTC
abundance: -; j_gene: TRBJ2-2; v_gene: TRBV9; d_gene: -; CDR3aa: CASSGTQGLPGELFF; CDR3nt: TGTGCCAGCAGCGGCACTCAGGGATTGCCCGGGGAGCTGTTTTTT
abundance: -; j_gene: TRBJ2-4; v_gene: TRBV21-1; d_gene: -; CDR3aa: CASSPPDRGRLYF; CDR3nt: TGTGCCAGCAGCCCCCCGGACAGGGGCCGACTGTACTTC
abundance: -; j_gene: TRBJ1-4; v_gene: TRBV27; d_gene: -; CDR3aa: CASRAGLATNEKLFF; CDR3nt: TGTGCCAGCAGAGCAGGGCTGGCAACTAATGAAAAACTGTTTTTT
abundance: -; j_gene: TRBJ2-1; v_gene: TRBV5-1; d_gene: TRBD2; CDR3aa: CASSLALAGANEQFF; CDR3nt: TGCGCCAGCAGCTTGGCACTAGCGGGAGCCAATGAGCAGTTCTTC
abundance: -; j_gene: TRBJ2-2; v_gene: TRBV28; d_gene: TRBD1; CDR3aa: CASSLWDRASGELFF; CDR3nt: TGTGCCAGCAGTCTTTGGGACAGGGCGTCCGGGGAGCTGTTTTTT
abundance: -; j_gene: TRBJ1-1; v_gene: TRBV12-5; d_gene: TRBD1; CDR3aa: CASGPDRGFTEAFF; CDR3nt: TGTGCTAGTGGTCCGGACAGGGGTTTTACTGAAGCTTTCTTT
abundance: -; j_gene: TRBJ2-1; v_gene: TRBV7-9; d_gene: TRBD1; CDR3aa: CASSLQQGYNEQFF; CDR3nt: TGTGCCAGCAGCTTACAACAGGGGTACAATGAGCAGTTCTTC
abundance: -; j_gene: TRBJ1-3; v_gene: TRBV7-2; d_gene: TRBD1; CDR3aa: CASSWETGTGASNTIYF; CDR3nt: TGTGCCAGCAGCTGGGAAACCGGGACAGGGGCTTCTAACACCATATATTTT
abundance: -; j_gene: TRBJ1-6; v_gene: TRBV15; d_gene: -; CDR3aa: CATSTRASLQFKVLHF; CDR3nt: TGTGCCACCAGCACCAGGGCCAGCTTACAATTCAAGGTCCTCCACTTT
abundance: -; j_gene: TRBJ2-7; v_gene: TRBV27; d_gene: -; CDR3aa: CASSLGSRTASYEQYF; CDR3nt: TGTGCCAGCAGTTTAGGTAGTAGGACAGCTTCCTACGAGCAGTACTTC
abundance: -; j_gene: TRBJ2-5; v_gene: TRBV6-5; d_gene: TRBD1; CDR3aa: CASSFGQGETQYF; CDR3nt: TGTGCCAGCAGTTTCGGACAGGGGGAGACCCAGTACTTC
abundance: -; j_gene: TRBJ2-5; v_gene: TRBV18; d_gene: TRBD2; CDR3aa: CASSPGLGVETQYF; CDR3nt: TGTGCCAGCTCTCCGGGACTAGGTGTAGAGACCCAGTACTTC
abundance: -; j_gene: TRBJ2-5; v_gene: TRBV19; d_gene: -; CDR3aa: CASSIVAGGVQETQYF; CDR3nt: TGTGCCAGTAGTATCGTAGCTGGCGGGGTCCAAGAGACCCAGTACTTC
abundance: -; j_gene: TRBJ2-2; v_gene: TRBV5-1; d_gene: -; CDR3aa: CASSLFGGTGELFF; CDR3nt: TGCGCCAGCAGCTTGTTCGGGGGCACCGGGGAGCTGTTTTTT
abundance: once; j_gene: TRBJ2-7; v_gene: TRBV29-1; d_gene: TRBD2; CDR3aa: CSAEVGGVHEQYF; CDR3nt: TGCAGCGCAGAGGTGGGAGGGGTCCACGAGCAGTACTTC
abundance: -; j_gene: TRBJ1-1; v_gene: TRBV6-6; d_gene: TRBD1; CDR3aa: CASSFQGGNTEAFF; CDR3nt: TGTGCCAGCAGTTTCCAGGGGGGGAACACTGAAGCTTTCTTT
abundance: once; j_gene: TRBJ2-2; v_gene: TRBV18; d_gene: TRBD1; CDR3aa: CASSRQGQRNTGELFF; CDR3nt: TGTGCCAGCTCACGGCAGGGACAGAGGAACACCGGGGAGCTGTTTTTT
abundance: few; j_gene: TRBJ2-5; v_gene: TRBV5-4; d_gene: -; CDR3aa: CASSPQPTDPIKETQYF; CDR3nt: TGTGCCAGCAGCCCCCAGCCGACTGACCCGATCAAAGAGACCCAGTACTTC
abundance: -; j_gene: TRBJ2-5; v_gene: TRBV29-1; d_gene: TRBD1; CDR3aa: CSARQGVGVETQYF; CDR3nt: TGCAGCGCCAGACAGGGAGTGGGAGTGGAGACCCAGTACTTC
abundance: once; j_gene: TRBJ1-3; v_gene: TRBV18; d_gene: -; CDR3aa: CASSRAIGEGSGNTIYF; CDR3nt: TGTGCCAGCTCACGCGCAATAGGGGAAGGTTCTGGAAACACCATATATTTT
abundance: once; j_gene: TRBJ2-7; v_gene: TRBV6-6; d_gene: -; CDR3aa: CASSGGGKDEQYF; CDR3nt: TGTGCCAGCAGTGGGGGAGGTAAGGACGAGCAGTACTTC